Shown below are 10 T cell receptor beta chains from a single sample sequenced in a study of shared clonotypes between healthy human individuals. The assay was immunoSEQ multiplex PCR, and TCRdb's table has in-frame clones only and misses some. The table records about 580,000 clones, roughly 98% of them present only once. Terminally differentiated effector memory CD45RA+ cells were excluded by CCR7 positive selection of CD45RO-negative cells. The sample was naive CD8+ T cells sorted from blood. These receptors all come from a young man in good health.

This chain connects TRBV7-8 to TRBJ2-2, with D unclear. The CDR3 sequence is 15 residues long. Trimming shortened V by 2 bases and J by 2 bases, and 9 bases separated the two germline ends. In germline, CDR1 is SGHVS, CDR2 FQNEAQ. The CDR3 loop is CASSLQQLNTGELFF. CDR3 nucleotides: TGTGCCAGCAGCTTACAACAATTAAACACCGGGGAGCTGTTTTTT.

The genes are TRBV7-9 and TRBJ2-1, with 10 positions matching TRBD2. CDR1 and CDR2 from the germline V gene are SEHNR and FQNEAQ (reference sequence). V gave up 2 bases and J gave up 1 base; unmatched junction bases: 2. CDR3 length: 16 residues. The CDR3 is CASSLPLAGSYNEQFF. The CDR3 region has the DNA TGTGCCAGCAGCTTACCACTAGCGGGGTCCTACAATGAGCAGTTCTTC.

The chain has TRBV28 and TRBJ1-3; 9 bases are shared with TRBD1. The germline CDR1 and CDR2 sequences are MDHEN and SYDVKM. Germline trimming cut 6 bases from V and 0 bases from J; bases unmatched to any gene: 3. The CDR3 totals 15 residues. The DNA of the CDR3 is TGTGCCAGCAGGACAGGGGGGGACTCTGGAAACACCATATATTTT. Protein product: CASRTGGDSGNTIYF.

The CDR3 DNA follows: TGTGCCACCAGCAGAGACCTTGGGAACACCGGGGAGCTGTTTTTT. Its translation: CATSRDLGNTGELFF. The chain links TRBV15 to TRBJ2-2; D not resolved. Germline assignment: CDR1 LNHNV and CDR2 YYDKDF (reference sequence). Trimming removed 0 bases from V and 1 base from J, with 6 bases in between. The CDR3 sequence is 15 residues long. Looking up the rest from reference TRBV15 and TRBJ2-2 gives the full variable domain: DAMVIQNPRYQVTQFGKPVTLSCSQTLNHNVMYWYQQKSSQAPKLLFHYYDKDFNNEADTPDNFQSRRPNTSFCFLDIRSPGLGDTAMYLCATSRDLGNTGELFFGEGSRLTVL.

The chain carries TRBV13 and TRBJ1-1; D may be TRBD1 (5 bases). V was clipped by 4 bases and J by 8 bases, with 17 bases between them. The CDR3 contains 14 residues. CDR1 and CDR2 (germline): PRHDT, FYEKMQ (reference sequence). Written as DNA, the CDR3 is TGTGCCAGCAGCTCAGAAGGTCGGGGACCGGAAGCTTTCTTT. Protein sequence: CASSSEGRGPEAFF. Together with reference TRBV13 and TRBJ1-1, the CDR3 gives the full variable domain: AAGVIQSPRHLIKEKRETATLKCYPIPRHDTVYWYQQGPGQDPQFLISFYEKMQSDKGSIPDRFSAQQFSDYHSELNMSSLELGDSALYFCASSSEGRGPEAFFGQGTRLTVV.

The CDR3 sequence is CASSGWTGRYEQYF. As DNA, the CDR3 is TGTGCCAGCAGCGGGTGGACAGGGCGCTACGAGCAGTACTTC. The chain uses TRBV7-9 and TRBJ2-7; 8 positions agree with TRBD1. The CDR3 runs 14 residues. Germline V gives CDR1 SEHNR, CDR2 FQNEAQ (reference sequence). V shed 5 bases, J shed 3 bases, and the junction held 6 bases outside the gene matches.

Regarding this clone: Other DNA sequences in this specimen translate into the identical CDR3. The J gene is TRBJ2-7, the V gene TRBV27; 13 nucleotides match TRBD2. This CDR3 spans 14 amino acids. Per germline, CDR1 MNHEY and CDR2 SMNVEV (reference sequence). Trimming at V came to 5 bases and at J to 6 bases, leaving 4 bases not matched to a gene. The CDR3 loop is CASSPGLAGVEQYF. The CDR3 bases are TGTGCCAGCAGTCCCGGACTAGCGGGAGTCGAGCAGTACTTC.

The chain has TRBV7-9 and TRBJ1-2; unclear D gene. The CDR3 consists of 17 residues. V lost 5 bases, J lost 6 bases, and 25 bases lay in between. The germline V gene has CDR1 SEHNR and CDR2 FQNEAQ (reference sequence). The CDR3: CASSLTDEGFDWNGYTF. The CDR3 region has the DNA TGTGCCAGCAGCCTCACCGATGAGGGCTTCGATTGGAATGGCTACACCTTC.

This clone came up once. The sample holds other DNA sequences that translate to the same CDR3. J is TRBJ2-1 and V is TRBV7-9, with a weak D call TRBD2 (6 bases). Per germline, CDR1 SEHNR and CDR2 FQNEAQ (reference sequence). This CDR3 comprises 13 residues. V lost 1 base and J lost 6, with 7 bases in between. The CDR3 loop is CASSLGGGNEQFF. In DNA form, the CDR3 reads TGTGCCAGCAGCTTAGGGGGAGGCAATGAGCAGTTCTTC.

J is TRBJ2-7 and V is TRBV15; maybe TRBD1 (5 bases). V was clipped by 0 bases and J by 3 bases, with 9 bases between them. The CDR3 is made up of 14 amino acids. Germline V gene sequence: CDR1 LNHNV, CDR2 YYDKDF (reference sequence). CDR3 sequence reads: CATSREVGDYEQYF. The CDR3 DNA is TGTGCCACCAGCAGAGAAGTAGGGGACTACGAGCAGTACTTC.